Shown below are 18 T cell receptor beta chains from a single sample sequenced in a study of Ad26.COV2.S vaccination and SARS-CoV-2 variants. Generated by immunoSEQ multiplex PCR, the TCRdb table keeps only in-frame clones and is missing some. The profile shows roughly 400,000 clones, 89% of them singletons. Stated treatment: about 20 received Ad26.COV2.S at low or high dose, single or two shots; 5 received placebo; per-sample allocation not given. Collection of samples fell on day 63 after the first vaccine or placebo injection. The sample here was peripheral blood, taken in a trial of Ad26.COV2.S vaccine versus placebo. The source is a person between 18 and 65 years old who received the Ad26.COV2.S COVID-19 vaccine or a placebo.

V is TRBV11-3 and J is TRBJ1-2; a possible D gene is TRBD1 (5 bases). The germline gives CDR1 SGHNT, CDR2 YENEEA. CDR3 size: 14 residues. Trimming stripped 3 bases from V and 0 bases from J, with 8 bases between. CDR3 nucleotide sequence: TGTGCCAGCAGCTTGGGGGGTTCTAACTATGGCTACACCTTC. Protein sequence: CASSLGGSNYGYTF.

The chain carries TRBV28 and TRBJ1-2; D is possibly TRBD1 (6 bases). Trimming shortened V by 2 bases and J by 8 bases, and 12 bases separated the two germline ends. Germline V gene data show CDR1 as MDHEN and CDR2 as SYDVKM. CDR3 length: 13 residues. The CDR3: CASSLTGPGGYTF. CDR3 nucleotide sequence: TGTGCCAGCAGTTTAACAGGGCCGGGGGGCTACACCTTC.

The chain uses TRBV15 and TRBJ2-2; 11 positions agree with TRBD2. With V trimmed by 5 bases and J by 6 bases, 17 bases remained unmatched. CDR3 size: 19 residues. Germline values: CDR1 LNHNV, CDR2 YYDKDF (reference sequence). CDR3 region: CATSGRTTSSGRRAGELFF. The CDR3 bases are TGTGCCACCAGCGGACGGACCACCTCTAGCGGGAGGAGAGCCGGGGAGCTGTTTTTT. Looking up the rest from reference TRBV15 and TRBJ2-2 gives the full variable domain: DAMVIQNPRYQVTQFGKPVTLSCSQTLNHNVMYWYQQKSSQAPKLLFHYYDKDFNNEADTPDNFQSRRPNTSFCFLDIRSPGLGDTAMYLCATSGRTTSSGRRAGELFFGEGSRLTVL.

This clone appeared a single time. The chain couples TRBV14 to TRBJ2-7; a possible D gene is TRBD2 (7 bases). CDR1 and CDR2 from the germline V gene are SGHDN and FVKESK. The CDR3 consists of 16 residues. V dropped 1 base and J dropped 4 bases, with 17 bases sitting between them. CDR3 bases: TGTGCCAGCAGCCAAGTAGGGGGGGCACCATTATACGAGCAGTACTTC. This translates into CASSQVGGAPLYEQYF.

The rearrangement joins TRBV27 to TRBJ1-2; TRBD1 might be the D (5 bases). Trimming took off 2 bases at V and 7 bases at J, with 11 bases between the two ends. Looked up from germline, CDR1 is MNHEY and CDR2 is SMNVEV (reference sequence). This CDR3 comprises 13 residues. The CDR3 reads CASSLRGPFGYTF. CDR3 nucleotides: TGTGCCAGCAGTTTAAGGGGTCCTTTTGGCTACACCTTC.

CDR3 in DNA: TGTGCCAGCAGCCAAGTGAAGGGACGCACCGGGGAGCTGTTTTTT. The encoded protein is CASSQVKGRTGELFF. This chain uses TRBV4-2 with TRBJ2-2; the D call may be TRBD1 or TRBD2 (5 bases each). Looked up from germline, CDR1 is LGHNA and CDR2 is YNFKEQ. The CDR3 extends over 15 amino acids. V lost 1 base and J 4 bases, leaving 10 bases between the germline ends.

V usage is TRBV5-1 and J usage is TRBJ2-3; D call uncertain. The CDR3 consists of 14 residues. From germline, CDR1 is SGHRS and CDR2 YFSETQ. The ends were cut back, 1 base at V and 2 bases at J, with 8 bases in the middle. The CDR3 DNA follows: TGCGCCAGCAGCTTGAACGATTACACAGATACGCAGTATTTT. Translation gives CASSLNDYTDTQYF.

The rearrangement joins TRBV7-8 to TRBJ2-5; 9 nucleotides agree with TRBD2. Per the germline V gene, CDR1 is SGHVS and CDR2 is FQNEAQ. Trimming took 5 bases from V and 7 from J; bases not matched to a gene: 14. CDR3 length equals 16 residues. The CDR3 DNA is TGTGCCAGCAGCGGGACTAGCCGGAGGGGGGATGGGACCCAGTACTTC. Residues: CASSGTSRRGDGTQYF. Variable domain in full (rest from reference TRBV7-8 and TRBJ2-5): GAGVSQSPRYKVAKRGQDVALRCDPISGHVSLFWYQQALGQGPEFLTYFQNEAQLDKSGLPSDRFFAERPEGSVSTLKIQRTQQEDSAVYLCASSGTSRRGDGTQYFGPGTRLLVL.

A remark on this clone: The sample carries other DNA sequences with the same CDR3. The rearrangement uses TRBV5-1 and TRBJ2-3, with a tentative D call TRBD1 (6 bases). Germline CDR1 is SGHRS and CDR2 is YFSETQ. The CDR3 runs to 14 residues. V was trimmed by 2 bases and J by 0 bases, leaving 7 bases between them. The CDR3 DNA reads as TGCGCCAGCAGCTTAGGACAGAGCACAGATACGCAGTATTTT. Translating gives CASSLGQSTDTQYF.

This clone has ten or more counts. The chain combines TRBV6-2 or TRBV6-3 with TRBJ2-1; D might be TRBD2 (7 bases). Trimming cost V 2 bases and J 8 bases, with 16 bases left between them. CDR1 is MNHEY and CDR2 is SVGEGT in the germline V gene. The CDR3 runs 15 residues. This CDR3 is CASSYGRGDSDEQFF. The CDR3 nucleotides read TGTGCCAGCAGTTACGGGAGGGGGGATAGTGATGAGCAGTTCTTC.

The CDR3: CASTPGQRVYNEQFF. The CDR3 DNA follows: TGTGCCAGCACCCCCGGGCAGCGGGTCTACAATGAGCAGTTCTTC. The chain is built from TRBV11-3 and TRBJ2-1; possibly TRBD2 for D (6 bases). Germline CDR1 is SGHNT and CDR2 is YENEEA. Trimming stripped 7 bases from V and 3 bases from J, with 16 bases between. This CDR3 comprises 15 residues.

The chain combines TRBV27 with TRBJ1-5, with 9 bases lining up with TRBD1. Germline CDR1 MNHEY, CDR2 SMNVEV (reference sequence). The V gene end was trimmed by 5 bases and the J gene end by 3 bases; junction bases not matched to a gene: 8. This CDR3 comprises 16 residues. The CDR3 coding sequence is TGTGCCAGCAGTGTGACCGGGACAGGGTCCAATCAGCCCCAGCATTTT. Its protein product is CASSVTGTGSNQPQHF.

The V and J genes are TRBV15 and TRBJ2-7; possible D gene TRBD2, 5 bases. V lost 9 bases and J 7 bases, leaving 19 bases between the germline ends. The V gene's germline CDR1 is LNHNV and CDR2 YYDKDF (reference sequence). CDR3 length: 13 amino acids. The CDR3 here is CATGLVGSGEQYF. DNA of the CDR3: TGTGCCACAGGGTTGGTAGGGTCGGGGGAGCAGTACTTC.

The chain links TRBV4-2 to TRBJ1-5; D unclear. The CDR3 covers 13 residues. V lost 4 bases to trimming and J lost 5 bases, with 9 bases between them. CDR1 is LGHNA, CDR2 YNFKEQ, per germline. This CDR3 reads CASSRGGDQPQHF. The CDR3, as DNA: TGTGCCAGCAGCCGGGGTGGCGATCAGCCCCAGCATTTT.

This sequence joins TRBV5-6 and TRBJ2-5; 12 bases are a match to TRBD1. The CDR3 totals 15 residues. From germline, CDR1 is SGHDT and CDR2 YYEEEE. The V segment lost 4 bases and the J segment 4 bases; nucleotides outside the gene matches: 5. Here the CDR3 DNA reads TGTGCCAGCAGCCAGGGACAGGGGGCAACAGAGACCCAGTACTTC. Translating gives CASSQGQGATETQYF.

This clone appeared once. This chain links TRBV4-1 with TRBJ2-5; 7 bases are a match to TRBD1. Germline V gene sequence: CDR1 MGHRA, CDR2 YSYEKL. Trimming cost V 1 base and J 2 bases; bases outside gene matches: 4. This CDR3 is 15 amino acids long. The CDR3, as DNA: TGCGCCAGCAGCCAAGGGGACAGAGAACAAGAGACCCAGTACTTC. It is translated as CASSQGDREQETQYF.

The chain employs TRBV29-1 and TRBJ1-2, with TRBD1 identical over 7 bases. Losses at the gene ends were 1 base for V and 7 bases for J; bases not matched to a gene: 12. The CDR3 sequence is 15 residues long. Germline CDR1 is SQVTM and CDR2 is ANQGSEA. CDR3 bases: TGCAGCGTTGAAGGCCCCCAGGGGGGACGGGTTGGCTACACCTTC. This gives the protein CSVEGPQGGRVGYTF. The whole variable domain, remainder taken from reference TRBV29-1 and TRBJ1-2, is SAVISQKPSRDICQRGTSLTIQCQVDSQVTMMFWYRQQPGQSLTLIATANQGSEATYESGFVIDKFPISRPNLTFSTLTVSNMSPEDSSIYLCSVEGPQGGRVGYTFGSGTRLTVV.

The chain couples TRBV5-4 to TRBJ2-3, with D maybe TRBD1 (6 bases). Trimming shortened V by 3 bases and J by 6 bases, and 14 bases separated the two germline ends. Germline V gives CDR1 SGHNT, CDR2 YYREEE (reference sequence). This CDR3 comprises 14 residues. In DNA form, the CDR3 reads TGTGCCAGCAGCTCGGGACCCGACAGGGATACGCAGTATTTT. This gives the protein CASSSGPDRDTQYF.